Below are 30 T cell receptor beta chains sequenced from a single sample in a study of CD8+CD57+ T cells in acquired aplastic anemia. Researchers used genomic DNA as the template to profile TCR beta VDJ and CDR3. TCRdb analysed the reads with MiXCR anew, one entry per CDR3 protein. The sample has approximately 50,000 distinct CDR3 sequences; about two thirds are singletons. Sequencing was done on a sample of sorted CD4+, CD8+, or CD8+CD57+ T cells (not recorded which) from PBMCs. These receptors all stem from a human donor in good health, serving as a control.

The chain joins TRBV29-1 to TRBJ1-1; D remains unclear. Germline CDR1 is SQVTM and CDR2 is ANQGSEA. The V gene lost 7 bases and the J gene lost 3 bases, with 15 bases spanning the gap. This CDR3 comprises 13 residues. The CDR3 coding sequence is TGCAGCGGGGCGGGTCCGGTGGACACTGAAGCTTTCTTT. Amino acids: CSGAGPVDTEAFF.

This clonotype has just one count. The chain joins TRBV19 to TRBJ2-1; unclear D gene. V lost 5 bases and J lost 6, with 11 bases in between. CDR1 is LNHDA, CDR2 SQIVND, per germline (reference sequence). This CDR3 is 13 amino acids long. CDR3 nucleotide sequence: TGTGCCAGTAGTCCCGACTGGCCCAATGAGCAGTTCTTC. It codes for CASSPDWPNEQFF.

This chain uses TRBV4-3 with TRBJ2-7, with 9 bases matching TRBD1. Trimming took 1 base from V and 6 from J; bases not matched to a gene: 4. Germline CDR1 is LGHNA and CDR2 is YSLEER. The CDR3 is made up of 14 amino acids. CDR3 residues: CASSQAGTGREQYF. The CDR3 nucleotides are TGCGCCAGCAGCCAAGCTGGGACAGGGCGCGAGCAGTACTTC.

The V call is TRBV29-1, the J call TRBJ1-2; 10 nucleotides align to TRBD1. Unmatched junction bases numbered 9, after V lost 0 bases and J lost 8 bases. In germline, CDR1 is SQVTM, CDR2 ANQGSEA. This CDR3 comprises 15 residues. In DNA form, the CDR3 reads TGCAGCGTTGAAGATCTCGGGGGACAGGGGCTCGGCTACACCTTC. This gives the protein CSVEDLGGQGLGYTF.

This clonotype was detected ten times or more. This rearrangement joins TRBV6-1 to TRBJ1-1; D may be TRBD1 (5 bases). The germline V gene encodes CDR1 MNHNS and CDR2 SASEGT. The CDR3 covers 14 residues. Trimming pared 0 bases from V and 5 bases from J, leaving 10 bases between. The CDR3 region is CASSEARGGTEAFF. The CDR3 nucleotides read TGTGCCAGCAGTGAAGCAAGGGGCGGAACTGAAGCTTTCTTT.

This clonotype was counted only a few times. V and J are TRBV2 and TRBJ1-2; 9 bases match TRBD1. The V gene end was trimmed by 6 bases and the J gene end by 3 bases; junction bases not matched to a gene: 8. The germline gives CDR1 SNHLY, CDR2 FYNNEI. The CDR3 spans 15 residues. The CDR3 reads CASRDRTGAHYGYTF. The CDR3 region has the DNA TGTGCCAGCAGAGATAGGACAGGGGCCCACTATGGCTACACCTTC.

The chain employs TRBV29-1 and TRBJ1-2; 9 nucleotides agree with TRBD1. Trimming at V came to 3 bases and at J to 7 bases, leaving 6 bases not matched to a gene. The CDR3 totals 13 residues. Germline V lookup: CDR1 SQVTM, CDR2 ANQGSEA. In DNA, the CDR3 is TGCAGCGTTGAGGAACAGGGGGCCGGTGGCTACACCTTC. Amino acids: CSVEEQGAGGYTF.

This rearrangement joins TRBV15 to TRBJ1-1; no reliable D call. The CDR3 is made up of 15 amino acids. V lost 1 base and J 1 base, leaving 10 bases between the germline ends. Germline V gene data show CDR1 as LNHNV and CDR2 as YYDKDF (reference sequence). This CDR3 reads CATSRGGLTNTEAFF. For the CDR3, the DNA is TGTGCCACCAGCAGAGGAGGGTTGACGAACACTGAAGCTTTCTTT.

The chain links TRBV2 to TRBJ1-5; weak D call: TRBD1 (5 bases). The V and J ends lost 3 bases and 3 bases respectively, with 12 bases between them. Germline V gene data show CDR1 as SNHLY and CDR2 as FYNNEI. CDR3 length equals 15 residues. The CDR3, as DNA: TGTGCCAGCAGTGATCGGGGGATGGACAATCAGCCCCAGCATTTT. Protein sequence: CASSDRGMDNQPQHF.

The J gene is TRBJ1-6, the V gene TRBV19; D call uncertain. Trimming pared 3 bases from V and 9 bases from J, leaving 12 bases between. Germline V gene data show CDR1 as LNHDA and CDR2 as SQIVND (reference sequence). The CDR3 has 14 amino acids. CDR3 sequence: CASSIGGGSSPLHF. The CDR3, as DNA: TGTGCCAGTAGTATCGGTGGCGGGAGTTCACCCCTCCACTTT.

The DNA of the CDR3 is TGCAGTGCCTTTAGCGACGAGCAGTACTTC. Protein: CSAFSDEQYF. The V gene is TRBV20-1, the J gene TRBJ2-7, with a possible D match to TRBD2 (5 bases). Germline CDR1 and CDR2: DFQATT and SNEGSKA (reference sequence). The V end was cut by 6 bases, the J end by 5 bases, with 8 bases between. The CDR3 extends over 10 amino acids.

The rearrangement joins TRBV2 to TRBJ2-5; D may correspond to TRBD1 or TRBD2 (6 bases each). The germline V gene encodes CDR1 SNHLY and CDR2 FYNNEI. This CDR3 comprises 14 residues. V shed 7 bases and J shed 1 base, with 13 bases lying between them. DNA for the CDR3: TGTGCCAGCACCGGGGGACACCTCCAAGAGACCCAGTACTTC. This translates into CASTGGHLQETQYF.

A remark on this clonotype: At one of its ends the junction is not consistent with the germline gene, which may arise from a read error. V usage is TRBV12-3 or TRBV12-4 and J usage is TRBJ2-5; D is undetermined. The CDR3 totals 13 residues. CDR3 in amino acids: CASSLLAQEIQYF. Written as DNA, the CDR3 is TGTGCCAGCAGCCTATTAGCACAAGAGATCCAGTACTTC.

Concerning this clonotype itself: At one end the junction does not follow the germline gene, possibly because of a read error. V usage is TRBV2 and J usage is TRBJ1-1; possibly TRBD1 for D (6 bases). Germline V gives CDR1 SNHLY, CDR2 FYNNEI. This CDR3 has 15 amino acids. The CDR3 spells CASSEQGMMNAEAFF. CDR3 in DNA: TGTGCCAGCAGCGAACAGGGTATGATGAACGCTGAAGCTTTCTTT.

Ten or more counts support this clonotype. V is TRBV3-1 and J is TRBJ2-1; tentatively, D is TRBD2 (6 bases). The CDR3 is made up of 14 amino acids. Trimming removed 3 bases at V and 3 bases at J, with 9 bases between. Germline CDR1 LGHDT, CDR2 YNNKEL (reference sequence). This CDR3 reads CASSHGGDYNEQFF. The CDR3 bases are TGTGCCAGCAGCCACGGGGGAGACTACAATGAGCAGTTCTTC.

The V and J genes are TRBV11-1 and TRBJ2-7, with 8 bases fitting TRBD2. CDR3 length equals 17 residues. CDR1 and CDR2 from the germline V gene are SGHAT and FQDESV (reference sequence). V lost 0 bases, J lost 5 bases, and 12 bases stayed unmatched. CDR3 DNA sequence: TGTGCCAGCAGCTTAGCGTACCCGAGCGGGAGCCTGAACGAGCAGTACTTC. Translating gives CASSLAYPSGSLNEQYF.

This chain joins TRBV7-9 and TRBJ1-2; D is possibly TRBD1 (5 bases). The V gene lost 4 bases and the J gene lost 3 bases, with 6 bases spanning the gap. Germline V gene lookup returns CDR1 SEHNR and CDR2 FQNEAQ (reference sequence). This CDR3 is built from 12 residues. The CDR3 loop is CASSSTDYGYTF. The CDR3 DNA sequence: TGTGCCAGCAGCTCGACAGACTATGGCTACACCTTC.

This sequence joins TRBV29-1 and TRBJ2-5; D remains ambiguous. Trimming removed 4 bases from V and 7 bases from J, with 16 bases in between. Germline V gene data show CDR1 as SQVTM and CDR2 as ANQGSEA. This CDR3 comprises 13 residues. The CDR3 sequence is CSVGEQPTRTQYF. The CDR3 coding sequence is TGCAGCGTTGGAGAACAGCCAACAAGGACCCAGTACTTC.

The sample holds one count of this clonotype. The rearrangement uses TRBV20-1 and TRBJ2-7; 11 nucleotides line up with TRBD2. This CDR3 contains 13 residues. Per germline, CDR1 DFQATT and CDR2 SNEGSKA (reference sequence). J gave up 6 bases and V 6 bases, and 7 bases lay outside the gene matches. CDR3 sequence reads: CSARTSGPSEQYF. CDR3 in DNA: TGCAGTGCCAGGACTAGCGGGCCCTCCGAGCAGTACTTC.

By sample share, this clonotype is medium-sized. The V call is TRBV2, the J call TRBJ2-7, with a possible D match to TRBD2 (5 bases). Trimming removed 3 bases at V and 6 bases at J, with 18 bases between. The CDR3 is 15 residues long. Germline V gene sequence: CDR1 SNHLY, CDR2 FYNNEI. CDR3 coding DNA: TGTGCCAGCAGTGACCCTTTCCAGCTTGGAGGCGAGCAGTACTTC. This sequence encodes CASSDPFQLGGEQYF. Looking up the rest from reference TRBV2 and TRBJ2-7 gives the full variable domain: EPEVTQTPSHQVTQMGQEVILRCVPISNHLYFYWYRQILGQKVEFLVSFYNNEISEKSEIFDDQFSVERPDGSNFTLKIRSTKLEDSAMYFCASSDPFQLGGEQYFGPGTRLTVT.

The chain uses TRBV10-1 and TRBJ2-1; 8 nucleotides match TRBD2. Germline trimming cut 4 bases from V and 0 bases from J; bases unmatched to any gene: 2. This CDR3 contains 15 residues. Germline V gives CDR1 WNHNN, CDR2 SYGVQD (reference sequence). CDR3 loop: CASSASGSSYNEQFF. The CDR3 region has the DNA TGCGCCAGCAGTGCGAGCGGGAGCTCCTACAATGAGCAGTTCTTC.

This clonotype ranks as medium-sized. The CDR3 nucleotides read TGTGCCAGCACTAGCGTGAGCACAGATACGCAGTATTTT. It is translated as CASTSVSTDTQYF. This chain uses TRBV19 with TRBJ2-3, with 7 bases matching TRBD2. Per the germline V gene, CDR1 is LNHDA and CDR2 is SQIVND (reference sequence). The CDR3 consists of 13 residues. V lost 9 bases to trimming and J lost 0 bases; unmatched junction nucleotides: 3. The whole variable domain, filled in from reference TRBV19 and TRBJ2-3, reads DGGITQSPKYLFRKEGQNVTLSCEQNLNHDAMYWYRQDPGQGLRLIYYSQIVNDFQKGDIAEGYSVSREKKESFPLTVTSAQKNPTAFYLCASTSVSTDTQYFGPGTRLTVL.

The chain recombines TRBV29-1 with TRBJ2-7; possibly TRBD2 for D (5 bases). The CDR3 is 11 amino acids. The germline V gene has CDR1 SQVTM and CDR2 ANQGSEA. Deletions cut 4 bases from V and 4 bases from J, with 8 bases between. The CDR3 loop reads CSVGAEYEQYF. CDR3 coding DNA: TGCAGCGTTGGAGCGGAATACGAGCAGTACTTC.

The chain employs TRBV15 and TRBJ1-5, with D perhaps matching TRBD1 (6 bases). The CDR3 runs 13 residues. Germline lookup yields CDR1 LNHNV and CDR2 YYDKDF (reference sequence). Trimming took off 5 bases at V and 9 bases at J, with 14 bases between the two ends. The CDR3 nucleotides read TGTGCCACCAGCGGTTACAGGGATGGGCCCCAGCATTTT. Its translation is CATSGYRDGPQHF.

J is TRBJ2-7 and V is TRBV7-3, with 9 positions matching TRBD1. The CDR3 extends over 13 amino acids. CDR1 is SGHTA and CDR2 is FQGTGA in the germline V gene. Germline trimming cut 5 bases from V and 4 bases from J; bases unmatched to any gene: 3. CDR3: CASSKGQGYEQYF. The CDR3 nucleotides read TGTGCCAGCAGCAAGGGACAGGGATACGAGCAGTACTTC. The whole variable domain, filled in from reference TRBV7-3 and TRBJ2-7, reads GAGVSQTPSNKVTEKGKYVELRCDPISGHTALYWYRQSLGQGPEFLIYFQGTGAADDSGLPNDRFFAVRPEGSVSTLKIQRTERGDSAVYLCASSKGQGYEQYFGPGTRLTVT.

The rearrangement uses TRBV11-3 and TRBJ2-3; 9 nucleotides align to TRBD2. Germline-derived CDR1 and CDR2 are SGHNT and YENEEA. V lost 7 bases to trimming and J lost 5 bases; unmatched junction nucleotides: 7. CDR3 length equals 14 residues. The CDR3 bases are TGTGCCAGCAAAATAGCGGGGGAGGGAGATACGCAGTATTTT. It is translated as CASKIAGEGDTQYF.

In this sample, this clonotype turned up a few times. This sequence joins TRBV19 and TRBJ2-7; D gene uncertain. The germline gives CDR1 LNHDA, CDR2 SQIVND (reference sequence). V lost 4 bases and J 4 bases, leaving 8 bases between the germline ends. This CDR3 region has 12 residues. The CDR3 DNA is TGTGCCAGTAGTACGCCAGGTTACGAGCAGTACTTC. Translated, it gives CASSTPGYEQYF.

The chain has TRBV2 and TRBJ2-7; D unresolved. V lost 3 bases and J 5 bases, leaving 5 bases between the germline ends. This CDR3 comprises 11 residues. Germline CDR1 reads SNHLY; CDR2 reads FYNNEI. The CDR3, as DNA: TGTGCCAGCAGTGAGTCCGACGAGCAGTACTTC. It is translated as CASSESDEQYF.

The chain recombines TRBV11-1 with TRBJ1-2; D remains unclear. Trimming shortened V by 5 bases and J by 7 bases, and 32 bases separated the two germline ends. Per the germline V gene, CDR1 is SGHAT and CDR2 is FQDESV (reference sequence). This CDR3 comprises 19 residues. The CDR3 bases are TGTGCCAGCAGCATAGGTAGCGCCAGCATAGATACGCGGTATTTTGGCTACACCTTC. It translates to CASSIGSASIDTRYFGYTF. Full variable domain (rest looked up from reference TRBV11-1 and TRBJ1-2): EAEVAQSPRYKITEKSQAVAFWCDPISGHATLYWYRQILGQGPELLVQFQDESVVDDSQLPKDRFSAERLKGVDSTLKIQPAELGDSAMYLCASSIGSASIDTRYFGYTFGSGTRLTVV.

V and J are TRBV2 and TRBJ2-3, with 10 nucleotides matching TRBD2. V lost 7 bases and J lost 2; bases outside the gene matches: 3. Per the germline V gene, CDR1 is SNHLY and CDR2 is FYNNEI. This CDR3 has 14 amino acids. CDR3 region: CASTGLADTDTQYF. The CDR3 DNA is TGTGCCAGCACAGGACTAGCGGACACAGATACGCAGTATTTT.